Below, one T cell receptor (beta chain) is given with its context. This entry comes from a study of T cells expressing NK-cell markers. TCRdb reanalyzed the 5' RACE reads and collapses them to one entry per CDR3 protein, without DNA. Its clone listing holds roughly 420,000 distinct CDR3 sequences. The germline V gene encodes CDR1 WSHSY and CDR2 SAAADI. The length of the CDR3 is 15 residues. This TCR came from a woman aged 18-69 years in good health. The chain combines TRBV10-2 with TRBJ1-5; no DNA is available, so the TRBD1 call from TCRdb remains unchecked. The sequencing input was blood T cells: a sorted CD56 or NKG2C T cell subset, CD4+ or CD8+ T cells, or bulk PBMC T cells (not recorded which). CDR3 sequence: CASTAGEYSNQPQHF.